The entry that follows covers one T cell receptor beta chain sequence. Its target antigen remains unknown. No base quality values were provided; no much bigger clone lies one nucleotide off. TCR CDR3 regions were amplified from genomic DNA by multiplex PCR using the deep immunoSEQ assay. Extracted genomic DNA from each cell subset was spread evenly across all wells of several immunoSEQ 96-well plates, with each plate serving as a replicate. For sorted subsets, approximately 190 ng genomic DNA, equal to tens of thousands of T cell genomes, was loaded into each replicate PCR. Purified libraries were quantified with a Qubit 3.0 fluorometer, sized on a Bioanalyzer 2100, and re-quantified with the KAPA Library Quantification kit. Every immunoSEQ 96-well plate was sequenced on a separate single-read 150-cycle Illumina NextSeq 550 flow cell. As for how the authors treated the data: Because the immunoSEQ output held only junctional sequences and lacked quality scores, the filtering could not match the filtering applied to full-length reads. To assign V/J genes and CDR3, sequences were annotated against IMGT germline references using PyIR, a Python wrapper for IgBLAST v1.9. Reads with weak V/J assignments (E-value above 1e-6), missing CDR3, stop codons, out-of-frame junctions, or ambiguous translated residues were removed. V3J clonotypes were defined by identical inferred V gene, J gene, and CDR3 amino acid sequence. To compute the percentage overlap between repertoires, the number of shared unique clonotypes was divided by the size of the smaller repertoire. Richness of each repertoire was evaluated using RTK rarefaction, the Chao1 estimator, and Recon v2.1 estimates of unobserved clonotypes. Generation probabilities were computed with OLGA for all TCRbeta clonotypes obtained by the gDNA method from several donors. In TCRdb, the immuneACCESS table is reduced to in-frame sequences with V and J assigned. These tables do not hold every clone; where another copy was compared, an unresolved V gene accounts for under half, and the others remain unexplained. V, J and clone size were drawn from that table, and D and trimming were deduced from the DNA. For this sample there are more than 2 million clones; 90% to 95% appear just once. 0.13% of the sample is held by the ten biggest clonotypes.

The data stem from a study of shared clonotypes between healthy human individuals (TCRdb year 2020). At the level of the whole study: A few men and a couple of women, aged 18 to 49 years, made up the cohort. Blood TCR repertoires of about five healthy adults were deeply sequenced to estimate repertoire size and the extent of clonotype sharing between individuals. To increase sequencing depth and limit assay-specific biases, different laboratories used diverse techniques to prepare libraries and sequence TCR repertoires. Between about 0.8 and 9 billion PBMCs per donor were obtained by leukapheresis. Per donor, three plates each were used for CD4 naive and CD4 memory, two for CD8 naive, and one for CD8 memory.

Overall results and qualifications from the work: Rarefaction of sorted-subset datasets indicated incomplete sequencing despite the large sequencing depth. Naive subsets generally had larger estimated clonotype richness than memory subsets. Pairwise subsampling led to the expectation that sequencing depth would affect the degree of clonotype sharing among donors. Compared with non-shared clonotypes, the clonotypes found in all four sorted-subset donors had higher generation probabilities. Sharing across several donors was observed for 5% to 6.5% of naive CD4, around 3.5% of naive CD8, 2% to 2.5% of memory CD4, and around 0.42% of memory CD8 clonotypes. Because the study included only a small number of donors, the genetic and exposure-history diversity represented was limited. Sampling was limited to blood, and TCR repertoires in tissue likely differ from TCR repertoires in blood.

The donors were healthy, HIV-negative adults who had no recently reported acute infections or vaccinations. Only Caucasian adults living in Nashville, Tennessee, USA were represented among the donors. CD4+ T cells were enriched by magnetic negative selection; naive cells were then positively selected on CD45RA, and the negative fraction formed the memory subset. Blood was obtained by leukapheresis, after which PBMCs were separated by Ficoll-Histopaque density gradient centrifugation and cryopreserved in liquid nitrogen vapor phase. Analytical flow cytometry was used to check the purity and quantity of every magnetically sorted T cell population. Genomic DNA was isolated from each sorted fraction and quantified by UV absorbance on a Nanodrop 2000c. Taken from cysteine to phenylalanine, the CDR3 has 13 residues. Just CDR3 DNA is preserved here, 39 bases in frame from base 1. The junction shows trimming of 5 bases on V and 9 bases on J, plus 14 bases between the germline ends. CDR1 and CDR2 (MNHNS, SASEGT) derive from the germline V gene.

Rearrangement joined TRBV6-1 to TRBJ2-1; TRBD1 is perhaps the D gene, given 5 matching bases. This clonotype originated in a man aged 18 to 30 in good health. Sequenced material: naive CD4+ T cells sorted from blood. The cell subset or site tag for this specimen amounts to: CD45RA+ positively selected. For the CDR3, the sequence is CASSPLRAAEQFF. At the DNA level, the sequence is TGTGCCAGCAGTCCCCTCAGGGCGGCTGAGCAGTTCTTC.